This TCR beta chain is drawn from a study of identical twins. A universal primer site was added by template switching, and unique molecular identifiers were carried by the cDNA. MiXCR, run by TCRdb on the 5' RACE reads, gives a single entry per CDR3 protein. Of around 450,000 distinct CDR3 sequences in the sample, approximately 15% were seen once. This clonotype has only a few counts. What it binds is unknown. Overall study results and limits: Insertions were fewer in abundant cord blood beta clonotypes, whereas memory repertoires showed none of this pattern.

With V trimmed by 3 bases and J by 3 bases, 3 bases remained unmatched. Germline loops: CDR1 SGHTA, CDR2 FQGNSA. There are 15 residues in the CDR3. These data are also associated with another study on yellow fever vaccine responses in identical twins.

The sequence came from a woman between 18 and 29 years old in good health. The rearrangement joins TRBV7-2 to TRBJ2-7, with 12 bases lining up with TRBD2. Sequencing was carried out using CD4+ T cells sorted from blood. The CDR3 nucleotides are TGTGCCAGCAGCTTGAGGACTAGCGGGATCTACGAGCAGTACTTC. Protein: CASSLRTSGIYEQYF.